Sequencing of this TCR beta chain was carried out in a study of vaccination effects on CD4 cells after COVID-19. The study's findings and limits: Clones that were induced by infection or by vaccine showed marked contraction late after vaccination. After vaccination of healthy people, only 1 of 255 vaccine-induced clones cross-reacted with common cold coronaviruses.

Only in-frame clones appear in the TCRdb table, and some are missing; sequencing was by immunoSEQ multiplex PCR. The top ten clones hold 2.5% to 3% of a sample with approximately 70,000 clones, 65% to 75% of them seen once. On this clone: Its antigen is still unknown.

This CDR3 spans 14 amino acids. The V gene end was trimmed by 3 bases and the J gene end by 4 bases; junction bases not matched to a gene: 6. Germline CDR1 reads SGDLS; CDR2 reads YYNGEE. Viral peptide pools were used in the ViraFEST assay to expand antigen-specific CD4+ T cells, and sequencing came afterward. Once cultured for 9 to 11 days, the cells underwent separation to obtain CD4+ T cells. Prior SARS-CoV-2 infection was absent in the vaccine recipients, as shown by negative nucleocapsid antibodies. Cultivation was performed at about 1.8 million PBMC per well with 9 to 10 IU/ml IL-2 and about 9.2 ug/ml peptides added.

This specimen consisted of CD4+ T cells from PBMCs cultured with HCoV-NL63 spike peptides, obtained before COVID-19 vaccination. The chain uses TRBV9 and TRBJ1-2; 7 bases are a match to TRBD1. This TCR was recovered from a human donor who received a COVID-19 vaccine. This CDR3 is CASSETGDGYGYTF. CDR3 bases: TGTGCCAGCAGCGAAACAGGGGACGGCTATGGCTACACCTTC.